The 23 T cell receptor beta chains listed next were all sequenced from one sample in a study of blood T cell repertoires in COVID-19. TCRdb's table, derived via immunoSEQ multiplex PCR, lists solely in-frame clones and lacks some. The data hold fewer than 200,000 clones, with about 80% observed a single time. The sequenced material came from PBMCs or T cells enriched from blood (not recorded which). The source is a middle-aged man who had recovered from COVID-19.

The chain combines TRBV19 with TRBJ2-7; possibly TRBD2 for D (5 bases). Trimming left V 5 bases short and J 5 bases short, with 19 bases between. CDR1 is LNHDA, CDR2 SQIVND, per germline (reference sequence). The CDR3 consists of 15 residues. CDR3 sequence reads: CASSPRTGIRDEQYF. The DNA for the CDR3 is TGTGCCAGTAGTCCGCGGACGGGAATCCGGGACGAGCAGTACTTC.

The genes are TRBV20-1 and TRBJ1-2, with D hard to call. The CDR3 runs to 11 residues. Germline V gives CDR1 DFQATT, CDR2 SNEGSKA (reference sequence). Between the trimmed V and J ends, which lost 3 bases and 2 bases, there was a span of 4 bases. CDR3 sequence: CSASRNYGYTF. As DNA, the CDR3 is TGCAGTGCTAGTCGGAACTATGGCTACACCTTC.

The J gene is TRBJ1-2, the V gene TRBV27; a weak D match, TRBD1 (6 bases). CDR1 and CDR2 from the germline V gene are MNHEY and SMNVEV (reference sequence). The CDR3 length is 15 residues. With 3 bases removed from V and 0 bases from J, the gap between germline ends came to 11 bases. In DNA, the CDR3 is TGTGCCAGCAGTTTTCGACAGGAAGCTAACTATGGCTACACCTTC. This codes for CASSFRQEANYGYTF.

The chain has TRBV27 and TRBJ1-2; 10 bases are shared with TRBD1. V was clipped by 6 bases and J by 8 bases; unmatched bases: 12. The CDR3 is 15 residues long. Germline V gene lookup returns CDR1 MNHEY and CDR2 SMNVEV (reference sequence). The chain's CDR3 is CASRETGGLAGGYTF. CDR3 sequence (DNA): TGTGCCAGCAGAGAGACAGGGGGCTTGGCTGGGGGCTACACCTTC.

The V and J genes are TRBV5-1 and TRBJ2-5; the match to TRBD1 covers 8 bases. CDR3 length: 14 residues. CDR1 and CDR2 (germline): SGHRS, YFSETQ. Trimming cost V 1 base and J 4 bases; bases outside gene matches: 3. The CDR3 region is CASSLSGGIETQYF. The CDR3 nucleotides are TGCGCCAGCAGCTTGTCAGGGGGCATAGAGACCCAGTACTTC.

A few counts support this clone. The genes are TRBV3-1 (or the pseudogene TRBV3-2) and TRBJ1-2; maybe TRBD1 (6 bases). CDR1 is LGHDT and CDR2 is YNNKEL in the germline V gene (reference sequence). There are 14 residues in the CDR3. Trimming stripped 1 base from V and 8 bases from J, with 14 bases between. DNA for the CDR3: TGTGCCAGCAGCCAAGGAGGCGGGGGCAAGGGCTACACCTTC. Amino acids: CASSQGGGGKGYTF.

The J gene is TRBJ2-3, the V gene TRBV9, with TRBD1 as a possible D gene (6 bases). Germline V gives CDR1 SGDLS, CDR2 YYNGEE. Trimming cost V 1 base and J 0 bases, with 15 bases left between them. This CDR3 has 17 amino acids. CDR3 sequence: CASSVYGGDVSTDTQYF. The CDR3 DNA sequence: TGTGCCAGCAGCGTATATGGGGGCGATGTGAGCACAGATACGCAGTATTTT.

CDR3 coding DNA: TGTGCCAGCAAAAAAGGGGGTTCTGGGGCCAACGTCCTGACTTTC. It specifies CASKKGGSGANVLTF. The genes are TRBV3-1 (or the pseudogene TRBV3-2) and TRBJ2-6; possible D gene TRBD1, 6 bases. V lost 7 bases and J lost 1, with 11 bases in between. The CDR3 is 15 residues long. The germline V gene encodes CDR1 LGHDT and CDR2 YNNKEL (reference sequence).

V gene TRBV5-1 combines with J gene TRBJ2-2; possible D gene TRBD2, 7 bases. The CDR3 is 15 residues long. V gave up 3 bases and J gave up 2 bases, with 11 bases separating them. CDR1 SGHRS and CDR2 YFSETQ come from the germline V gene. For the CDR3, the DNA is TGCGCCAGCAGCTGGGGCGGGGGCAACACCGGGGAGCTGTTTTTT. As protein: CASSWGGGNTGELFF.

V usage is TRBV5-1 and J usage is TRBJ1-2, with 7 nucleotides matching TRBD1. The trim removed 4 bases at V and 2 bases at J, leaving 5 bases unmatched. Germline CDR1 SGHRS, CDR2 YFSETQ. This CDR3 contains 14 residues. DNA of the CDR3: TGCGCCAGCAGCCAGGCCAGGGGGAACTATGGCTACACCTTC. This encodes CASSQARGNYGYTF.

The chain combines TRBV25-1 with TRBJ1-1; TRBD1 matches at 8 bases. J gave up 4 bases and V 3 bases, and 4 bases lay outside the gene matches. The CDR3 is 14 amino acids. CDR1 and CDR2 (germline): MGHDK, SYGVNS. The CDR3 protein is CASSDGQGITEAFF. The DNA of the CDR3 is TGTGCCAGCAGTGACGGACAGGGTATCACTGAAGCTTTCTTT.

The chain combines TRBV15 with TRBJ1-5; D is ambiguous. CDR3 length: 13 amino acids. V was pared by 1 base and J by 4 bases, with 5 bases between. CDR1 and CDR2 (germline): LNHNV, YYDKDF (reference sequence). The CDR3 sequence: CATSRVENQPQHF. The DNA of the CDR3 is TGTGCCACCAGCAGAGTGGAGAATCAGCCCCAGCATTTT. The whole variable domain, filled in from reference TRBV15 and TRBJ1-5, reads DAMVIQNPRYQVTQFGKPVTLSCSQTLNHNVMYWYQQKSSQAPKLLFHYYDKDFNNEADTPDNFQSRRPNTSFCFLDIRSPGLGDTAMYLCATSRVENQPQHFGDGTRLSIL.

V and J are TRBV19 and TRBJ2-1; D is undetermined. With 10 bases removed from V and 0 bases from J, the gap between germline ends came to 19 bases. Looked up from germline, CDR1 is LNHDA and CDR2 is SQIVND (reference sequence). The CDR3 consists of 16 residues. CDR3 sequence: CATRESAVSSYNEQFF. The DNA of the CDR3 is TGTGCCACCCGAGAATCGGCGGTCTCCTCCTACAATGAGCAGTTCTTC. The full variable domain, with the rest looked up from reference TRBV19 and TRBJ2-1, is DGGITQSPKYLFRKEGQNVTLSCEQNLNHDAMYWYRQDPGQGLRLIYYSQIVNDFQKGDIAEGYSVSREKKESFPLTVTSAQKNPTAFYLCATRESAVSSYNEQFFGPGTRLTVL.

This rearrangement joins TRBV5-1 to TRBJ2-3; TRBD2 matches at 9 bases. Germline assignment: CDR1 SGHRS and CDR2 YFSETQ. Trimming cost V 4 bases and J 5 bases; bases outside gene matches: 8. The CDR3 runs 15 residues. In nucleotides, the CDR3 is TGCGCCAGCAGCCCAGGTTCTAGCGGGGTAGATACGCAGTATTTT. This gives the protein CASSPGSSGVDTQYF.

Only a few counts were recorded for this clone. J is TRBJ1-1 and V is TRBV27; D unresolved. Per the germline V gene, CDR1 is MNHEY and CDR2 is SMNVEV (reference sequence). V dropped 3 bases and J dropped 6 bases, with 14 bases sitting between them. The CDR3 is 14 amino acids. Written as DNA, the CDR3 is TGTGCCAGCAGTTTCGAGACACTCTTACCTGAAGCTTTCTTT. Amino acids: CASSFETLLPEAFF.

The CDR3 loop reads CASSLGSAAYNEQFF. CDR3 nucleotide sequence: TGTGCCAGCAGCTTAGGTTCCGCGGCCTACAATGAGCAGTTCTTC. V is TRBV7-2 and J is TRBJ2-1; D gene unclear. CDR3 length: 15 amino acids. The germline V gene has CDR1 SGHTA and CDR2 FQGNSA. Trimming removed 1 base from V and 2 bases from J, with 9 bases in between.

This chain connects TRBV4-1 to TRBJ2-3; a weak D match, TRBD2 (6 bases). The CDR3 has 17 residues. Trimming shortened V by 0 bases and J by 2 bases, and 15 bases separated the two germline ends. Germline lookup yields CDR1 MGHRA and CDR2 YSYEKL. CDR3 nucleotides: TGCGCCAGCAGCCAAGATAGGCTGGCGGGGAACACAGATACGCAGTATTTT. Its protein product is CASSQDRLAGNTDTQYF.

The V call is TRBV27, the J call TRBJ1-4; 8 nucleotides align to TRBD1. CDR1 and CDR2 from the germline V gene are MNHEY and SMNVEV (reference sequence). Germline trimming cut 8 bases from V and 0 bases from J; bases unmatched to any gene: 14. The CDR3 is 18 amino acids. CDR3 amino acids: CASRPYRDRRSTNEKLFF. The CDR3, as DNA: TGTGCCAGCCGACCATACCGGGACAGGAGGTCAACTAATGAAAAACTGTTTTTT.

This clone was found a few times. The V and J genes are TRBV25-1 and TRBJ2-2; D is ambiguous. Germline CDR1 is MGHDK and CDR2 is SYGVNS. The CDR3 is 11 amino acids. Trimming left V 11 bases short and J 1 base short, with 5 bases between. The CDR3 region has the DNA TGTGCCGTCCAGAACACCGGGGAGCTGTTTTTT. Amino acids: CAVQNTGELFF.

This sequence joins TRBV10-1 and TRBJ1-5, with D possibly being TRBD1 (6 bases). V lost 8 bases and J lost 7, with 15 bases in between. Germline loops: CDR1 WNHNN, CDR2 SYGVQD (reference sequence). The CDR3 covers 13 residues. The CDR3 sequence: CASQAGVGQPQHF. CDR3 DNA: TGCGCCAGCCAGGCAGGGGTCGGGCAGCCCCAGCATTTT.

The rearrangement links TRBV7-9 to TRBJ2-5, with TRBD1 matching 8 bases. The germline gives CDR1 SEHNR, CDR2 FQNEAQ (reference sequence). The V and J ends lost 1 base and 3 bases, in that order; junction bases with no gene match: 4. CDR3 length: 15 amino acids. The CDR3 loop is CASSLGTGQKETQYF. The CDR3 bases are TGTGCCAGCAGCTTAGGGACAGGGCAAAAAGAGACCCAGTACTTC.

The sample holds one count of this clone. The rearrangement links TRBV5-6 to TRBJ2-1; 10 nucleotides line up with TRBD2. The CDR3 has 14 amino acids. Trimming cost V 4 bases and J 9 bases; bases outside gene matches: 7. CDR1 and CDR2 from the germline V gene are SGHDT and YYEEEE. The CDR3 region is CASSLGLAKGEQFF. The CDR3 DNA sequence: TGTGCCAGCAGCCTGGGACTAGCGAAGGGTGAGCAGTTCTTC. Supplemented by reference TRBV5-6 and TRBJ2-1, the full variable domain reads DAGVTQSPTHLIKTRGQQVTLRCSPKSGHDTVSWYQQALGQGPQFIFQYYEEEERQRGNFPDRFSGHQFPNYSSELNVNALLLGDSALYLCASSLGLAKGEQFFGPGTRLTVL.

This rearrangement joins TRBV5-8 to TRBJ1-2; 12 bases agree with TRBD1. Germline lookup yields CDR1 SGHTS and CDR2 YDEGEE. J gave up 4 bases and V 6 bases, and 7 bases lay outside the gene matches. The length of the CDR3 is 15 residues. The CDR3 nucleotides read TGTGCCAGCAACCCCGGGACAGGGGGCTTCTATGGCTACACCTTC. Its translation: CASNPGTGGFYGYTF.